This entry is about one TCR beta chain. The data were produced by immunoSEQ multiplex PCR, yet TCRdb's version contains in-frame clones alone and is incomplete. Counted here are about 300,000 clones, about 84% occurring once; the ten biggest clones make up 1.5% to 2%. The data stem from a study of blood T cell repertoires in COVID-19. Turning to the study itself: COVID-19 samples, acute and convalescent, were from the United States, Italy and Spain. T cells, B-cell-depleted T cells, or PBMCs supplied cDNA or gDNA.

What was sequenced was peripheral blood. This clonotype was sampled from a woman aged 50 to 60 with acute or convalescent COVID-19.

CDR3 nucleotides: TGTGCCAGCAGCTTTCTGGGGGAGCTGTTTTTT. Protein product: CASSFLGELFF. The rearrangement uses TRBV7-9 and TRBJ2-2; D remains unclear. Germline V gene lookup returns CDR1 SEHNR and CDR2 FQNEAQ (reference sequence). This CDR3 region has 11 residues. The germline V and J ends were trimmed by 3 bases and 8 bases, with 4 bases remaining between them.